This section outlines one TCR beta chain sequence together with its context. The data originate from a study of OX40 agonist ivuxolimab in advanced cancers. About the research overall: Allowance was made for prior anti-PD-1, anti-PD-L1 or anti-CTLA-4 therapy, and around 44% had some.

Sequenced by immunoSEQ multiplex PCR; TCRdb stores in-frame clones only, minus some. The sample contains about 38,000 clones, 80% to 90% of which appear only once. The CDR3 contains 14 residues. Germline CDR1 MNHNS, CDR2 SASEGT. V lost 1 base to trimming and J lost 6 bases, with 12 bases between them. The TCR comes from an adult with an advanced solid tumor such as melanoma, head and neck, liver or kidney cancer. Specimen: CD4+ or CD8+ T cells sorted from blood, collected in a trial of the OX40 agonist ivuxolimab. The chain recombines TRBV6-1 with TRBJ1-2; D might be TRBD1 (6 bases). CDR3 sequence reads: CASSEVNRVDGYTF. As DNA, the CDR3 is TGTGCCAGCAGTGAAGTGAACAGGGTGGATGGCTACACCTTC.